The 29 T cell receptor beta chains below were found in one sample sequenced in a study of cytomegalovirus exposure and HLA in healthy donors. Both 60 Vbeta primers and 13 Jbeta primers went into the PCR. Assay: immunoSEQ multiplex PCR; the TCRdb copy retains only in-frame clones and omits some. The sample consists of some 130,000 clones, 80% of them appearing once. What was sequenced was PBMCs. The receptors were gathered from a man younger than 40 in good health and CMV-seronegative.

DNA of the CDR3: TGTGCCTGGACGGGAGTCCGATCCCAAGAGACCCAGTACTTC. Its protein is CAWTGVRSQETQYF. V usage is TRBV30 and J usage is TRBJ2-5; perhaps TRBD2 as D (6 bases). Germline lookup yields CDR1 GTSNPN and CDR2 SVGIG (reference sequence). V was clipped by 4 bases and J by 1 base, with 13 bases between them. The CDR3 is 14 residues long.

The chain links TRBV19 to TRBJ1-5, with a weak D call TRBD1 (5 bases). This CDR3 has 15 amino acids. The V and J ends lost 6 bases and 4 bases respectively, with 16 bases between them. Germline CDR1 LNHDA, CDR2 SQIVND (reference sequence). DNA for the CDR3: TGTGCCAGTAGGGGCCTTTCCTCAGGGAATCAGCCCCAGCATTTT. This encodes CASRGLSSGNQPQHF.

The J gene is TRBJ2-7, the V gene TRBV28; 9 nucleotides line up with TRBD1. Germline loops: CDR1 MDHEN, CDR2 SYDVKM. CDR3 length equals 10 residues. Unmatched junction bases numbered 5, after V lost 9 bases and J lost 11 bases. CDR3 region: CASFGTGKYF. CDR3 bases: TGTGCCAGTTTTGGGACAGGGAAGTACTTC.

The rearrangement joins TRBV30 to TRBJ1-1; D ambiguous. Trimming cost V 0 bases and J 11 bases, with 10 bases left between them. Germline lookup yields CDR1 GTSNPN and CDR2 SVGIG (reference sequence). The CDR3 consists of 11 residues. CDR3 residues: CAWSVSLLAFF. The CDR3 coding sequence is TGTGCCTGGAGTGTATCTCTCTTGGCTTTCTTT.

V gene TRBV10-3 combines with J gene TRBJ1-4, with TRBD1 identical over 8 bases. Germline assignment: CDR1 ENHRY and CDR2 SYGVKD. The CDR3 has 16 amino acids. V trimming: 4 bases; J trimming: 7 bases; junction bases outside the gene matches: 11. The CDR3 spells CAISGDPGQVLEKLFF. In nucleotides, the CDR3 is TGTGCCATCAGTGGGGATCCGGGACAGGTTCTTGAAAAACTGTTTTTT.

The J gene is TRBJ2-3, the V gene TRBV29-1; 7 positions match TRBD2. The CDR3 covers 16 residues. CDR1 and CDR2 from the germline V gene are SQVTM and ANQGSEA. V shed 4 bases, J shed 2 bases, and the junction held 12 bases outside the gene matches. CDR3 nucleotides: TGCAGCGTTGTCGGGGACTACTCCTCCCCCACAGATACGCAGTATTTT. It specifies CSVVGDYSSPTDTQYF.

The V and J genes are TRBV6-1 and TRBJ2-5; 10 bases line up with TRBD1. J lost 4 bases, V lost 7 bases, and 6 bases had no gene match. Germline V CDR1 and CDR2: MNHNS, SASEGT. The CDR3 has 14 residues. CDR3: CASNRDRGRETQYF. The CDR3 bases are TGTGCCAGCAACCGGGACAGGGGACGAGAGACCCAGTACTTC.

The V gene is TRBV28, the J gene TRBJ1-2; a possible D gene is TRBD1 (6 bases). The CDR3 covers 11 residues. Germline values: CDR1 MDHEN, CDR2 SYDVKM. The V end was cut by 7 bases, the J end by 8 bases, with 11 bases between. In DNA, the CDR3 is TGTGCCAGCACCGGACAGATCGGCTACACCTTC. Translating gives CASTGQIGYTF.

The genes are TRBV11-2 and TRBJ2-3, with 14 bases matching TRBD2. CDR1 and CDR2 (germline): SGHAT, FQNNGV. Trimming cost V 5 bases and J 5 bases; bases outside gene matches: 3. This CDR3 has 15 residues. The CDR3 sequence: CASSPGLAGGDTQYF. The DNA for the CDR3 is TGTGCCAGCAGCCCCGGACTAGCGGGAGGAGATACGCAGTATTTT.

This clone has just a few counts. The chain couples TRBV2 to TRBJ1-2; TRBD1 matches 7 bases. Germline V gene sequence: CDR1 SNHLY, CDR2 FYNNEI. There are 12 residues in the CDR3. V shed 4 bases and J 7 bases; nucleotides not matched to a gene: 3. CDR3: CASSGDSGGYTF. In DNA form, the CDR3 reads TGTGCCAGCAGTGGGGACAGCGGTGGCTACACCTTC.

The rearrangement uses TRBV18 and TRBJ1-1; 9 bases map to TRBD1. The ends lost 2 bases at V and 0 bases at J; junction bases unmatched: 1. Germline V gives CDR1 KGHSH, CDR2 LQKENI. This CDR3 comprises 15 residues. This CDR3 is CASSPGTGMNTEAFF. CDR3 bases: TGTGCCAGCTCACCAGGGACAGGGATGAACACTGAAGCTTTCTTT.

In its sample, this clone was seen a few times. The chain couples TRBV6-5 to TRBJ1-1, with 7 bases lining up with TRBD1. The CDR3 is made up of 14 amino acids. The V gene end was trimmed by 5 bases and the J gene end by 6 bases; junction bases not matched to a gene: 9. Germline lookup yields CDR1 MNHEY and CDR2 SVGAGI. Here the CDR3 reads CASSRGQDPAEAFF. In nucleotides, the CDR3 is TGTGCCAGCAGTCGCGGACAGGACCCCGCTGAAGCTTTCTTT.

This rearrangement joins TRBV27 to TRBJ2-5, with 7 bases fitting TRBD2. The closer fit of TRBJ2-7 to the DNA end suggests the J call may be wrong. The CDR3 sequence is 14 residues long. The V gene's germline CDR1 is MNHEY and CDR2 SMNVEV (reference sequence). CDR3 residues: CASSLSGNVYEQYF. DNA for the CDR3: TGTGCCAGCAGTTTAAGCGGGAATGTCTACGAGCAGTACTTC.

V gene TRBV7-2 combines with J gene TRBJ2-2; D is ambiguous. The V and J ends lost 5 bases and 7 bases respectively, with 11 bases between them. In germline, CDR1 is SGHTA, CDR2 FQGNSA. The CDR3 totals 13 residues. CDR3 bases: TGTGCCAGCAGCCCCCTGGCAGTCGGGGAGCTGTTTTTT. Residues: CASSPLAVGELFF.

In its sample, this clone was seen a few times. The J gene is TRBJ2-7, the V gene TRBV6-5; 8 bases are a match to TRBD1. Germline-derived CDR1 and CDR2 are MNHEY and SVGAGI. J was trimmed by 2 bases and V by 6 bases; bases with no gene match: 9. CDR3 length: 15 amino acids. CDR3 DNA: TGTGCCAGCAGGATCCGACAGGGGAATGCCTACGAGCAGTACTTC. Amino acid sequence: CASRIRQGNAYEQYF.

The chain couples TRBV19 to TRBJ2-7; 8 bases match TRBD2. CDR1 LNHDA and CDR2 SQIVND come from the germline V gene (reference sequence). This CDR3 spans 14 amino acids. The trim removed 4 bases at V and 4 bases at J, leaving 6 bases unmatched. CDR3 region: CASSRASGLYEQYF. The CDR3 nucleotides read TGTGCCAGTAGTAGGGCTAGCGGGCTATACGAGCAGTACTTC.

This CDR3 reads CASSSTLNYGYTF. The CDR3 region has the DNA TGTGCCAGCAGCTCGACACTTAACTATGGCTACACCTTC. The chain couples TRBV7-2 to TRBJ1-2, with D unclear. Germline CDR1 is SGHTA and CDR2 is FQGNSA. The length of the CDR3 is 13 residues. The ends were cut back, 4 bases at V and 1 base at J, with 7 bases in the middle.

This clone was counted once. The chain is built from TRBV11-2 and TRBJ2-5, with D unclear. The CDR3 is 16 residues long. The germline V gene has CDR1 SGHAT and CDR2 FQNNGV. Trimming took off 4 bases at V and 7 bases at J, with 22 bases between the two ends. The CDR3 loop is CASSSPLHNTVRTQYF. In nucleotides, the CDR3 is TGTGCCAGCAGCTCCCCCCTGCACAACACCGTACGGACCCAGTACTTC.

The J gene is TRBJ2-3, the V gene TRBV6-4; D remains ambiguous. Trimming cost V 3 bases and J 3 bases, with 7 bases left between them. This CDR3 is 13 amino acids long. Germline V CDR1 and CDR2: MRHNA, SNTAGT. The CDR3 DNA is TGTGCCAGCAGTGATGGCATGACAGATACGCAGTATTTT. Translated, it gives CASSDGMTDTQYF.

The chain is built from TRBV19 and TRBJ2-7; the match to TRBD1 covers 8 bases. After removal of 4 bases from V and 3 bases from J, the junction contained 5 bases not matched to a gene. Germline CDR1 LNHDA, CDR2 SQIVND (reference sequence). The CDR3 is 14 amino acids. The CDR3 loop is CASSSLGQGYEQYF. The CDR3 DNA is TGTGCCAGTAGTAGTTTAGGACAGGGCTACGAGCAGTACTTC.

The V and J genes are TRBV30 and TRBJ2-1; a weak D match, TRBD2 (6 bases). There are 14 residues in the CDR3. Trimming removed 3 bases at V and 7 bases at J, with 16 bases between. Germline V gives CDR1 GTSNPN, CDR2 SVGIG (reference sequence). The CDR3 nucleotides read TGTGCCTGGAGCTGGCGCCGTGGGGGGAATGAGCAGTTCTTC. Translating gives CAWSWRRGGNEQFF. The variable domain in full, with the rest retrieved from reference TRBV30 and TRBJ2-1, is SQTIHQWPATLVQPVGSPLSLECTVEGTSNPNLYWYRQAAGRGLQLLFYSVGIGQISSEVPQNLSASRPQDRQFILSSKKLLLSDSGFYLCAWSWRRGGNEQFFGPGTRLTVL.

The V gene is TRBV29-1, the J gene TRBJ2-3; D is perhaps TRBD2 (5 bases). V was clipped by 7 bases and J by 5 bases, with 13 bases between them. Germline-derived CDR1 and CDR2 are SQVTM and ANQGSEA. This CDR3 has 12 amino acids. This CDR3 is CSAREWIDTQYF. Here the CDR3 DNA reads TGCAGCGCAAGGGAGTGGATAGATACGCAGTATTTT.

The V gene is TRBV11-2, the J gene TRBJ1-4; D is possibly TRBD1 (6 bases). V dropped 3 bases and J dropped 5 bases, with 16 bases sitting between them. The germline V gene has CDR1 SGHAT and CDR2 FQNNGV. This CDR3 region has 16 residues. The CDR3 bases are TGTGCCAGCAGCTTGGTCGGGGGGGGCGCGAATGAAAAACTGTTTTTT. Protein product: CASSLVGGGANEKLFF.

The V call is TRBV9, the J call TRBJ2-7; 9 positions match TRBD2. The length of the CDR3 is 15 residues. CDR1 and CDR2 (germline): SGDLS, YYNGEE. V gave up 4 bases and J gave up 1 base; unmatched junction bases: 6. CDR3 DNA: TGTGCCAGCAGCCTTAGCGGGAGTATGTCCTACGAGCAGTACTTC. As protein: CASSLSGSMSYEQYF.

This chain joins TRBV7-9 and TRBJ2-5, with 8 bases that match TRBD2. Germline V gives CDR1 SEHNR, CDR2 FQNEAQ (reference sequence). This CDR3 is built from 15 residues. Germline trimming cut 1 base from V and 5 bases from J; bases unmatched to any gene: 6. The DNA of the CDR3 is TGTGCCAGCAGCTTAGTAACAGCGGGAGAGGAGACCCAGTACTTC. Amino acids: CASSLVTAGEETQYF.

The gene calls are TRBV14 and TRBJ2-7; 13 bases are a match to TRBD2. With V trimmed by 5 bases and J by 5 bases, 6 bases remained unmatched. The germline CDR1 and CDR2 sequences are SGHDN and FVKESK. This CDR3 is 15 amino acids long. The CDR3 here is CASSSWTSGSNEQYF. Here the CDR3 DNA reads TGTGCCAGCAGCTCCTGGACTAGCGGGAGCAACGAGCAGTACTTC.

The V and J genes are TRBV15 and TRBJ1-6; 7 bases agree with TRBD1. This CDR3 has 15 residues. V lost 0 bases to trimming and J lost 10 bases; unmatched junction nucleotides: 6. The germline gives CDR1 LNHNV, CDR2 YYDKDF (reference sequence). The CDR3 DNA reads TGTGCCACCAGCAGAGATCAGACAGGGCACTCACCCCTCCACTTT. It encodes CATSRDQTGHSPLHF.

The chain combines TRBV6-5 with TRBJ2-3; weak D call: TRBD2 (6 bases). The V and J ends lost 0 bases and 4 bases respectively, with 11 bases between them. The CDR3 consists of 15 residues. Germline lookup yields CDR1 MNHEY and CDR2 SVGAGI. The CDR3 DNA reads as TGTGCCAGCAGTTACTCGCCCGGGAGTGCAGATACGCAGTATTTT. Protein product: CASSYSPGSADTQYF.

The chain has TRBV5-1 and TRBJ1-2; D is unclear. This CDR3 region has 16 residues. Germline CDR1 is SGHRS and CDR2 is YFSETQ. V lost 4 bases to trimming and J lost 2 bases, with 18 bases between them. The CDR3 here is CASSPPSTRYNYGYTF. Here the CDR3 DNA reads TGCGCCAGCAGCCCCCCTTCGACACGCTACAACTATGGCTACACCTTC.